The subject of this entry is one T cell receptor beta chain. Per the authors' pipeline: Estimation of nucleated cell counts relied on the amplification of reference gene primers. Some clones are missing from TCRdb's copy, which holds only in-frame ones; the method was immunoSEQ multiplex PCR. V and J calls plus clone size are reproduced from that table; the DNA served to infer D and trimming. The sample records over 150,000 clones, roughly 76% being singletons. The germline V gene has CDR1 LNHDA and CDR2 SQIVND (reference sequence). Trimming removed 9 bases from V and 3 bases from J, with 9 bases in between. The CDR3 is 11 amino acids. These data originate in a study of blood T cell repertoires in COVID-19. Looking at the study overall: Acute-phase and convalescent COVID-19 samples originated in the United States, Italy and Spain. PBMCs, B-cell-depleted T cells, or T cells were the source of the cDNA or gDNA that made up the material.

Source material: peripheral blood. The receptor's source is a woman aged 80 or over with COVID-19, enrolled during active disease. The chain recombines TRBV19 with TRBJ2-7, with no clear D. The CDR3 DNA is TGTGCCAGCCGCAACGGCTACGAGCAGTACTTC. It codes for CASRNGYEQYF.